The 26 T cell receptor beta chains listed next were all sequenced from one sample in a study of shared clonotypes between healthy human individuals. TCRdb's table, derived via immunoSEQ multiplex PCR, lists solely in-frame clones and lacks some. Here the sample spans millions of clones, around nine tenths being singletons. Sequencing used naive CD4+ T cells sorted from blood. The subset here: CD45RA+ positively selected. These receptors were obtained from a man aged 18 to 30 in good health.

V gene TRBV10-1 combines with J gene TRBJ2-5; 13 bases agree with TRBD2. The germline V gene encodes CDR1 WNHNN and CDR2 SYGVQD (reference sequence). Trimming removed 6 bases from V and 1 base from J; junction bases left unmatched: 8. The CDR3 is made up of 17 amino acids. CDR3 region: CASSAGTSGAFQETQYF. CDR3 DNA: TGCGCCAGCAGCGCCGGGACTAGCGGGGCTTTCCAAGAGACCCAGTACTTC.

This clone came up once. V and J are TRBV9 and TRBJ2-1; maybe TRBD2 (6 bases). Germline CDR1 and CDR2: SGDLS and YYNGEE. V was cut by 3 bases and J by 0 bases, with 13 bases left in between. The CDR3 is 16 residues long. The CDR3 reads CASSATGLFSYNEQFF. The CDR3 bases are TGTGCCAGCAGCGCAACGGGACTCTTCTCCTACAATGAGCAGTTCTTC.

The genes are TRBV11-2 and TRBJ2-1; maybe TRBD1 (6 bases). Germline V gene lookup returns CDR1 SGHAT and CDR2 FQNNGV. The V and J ends lost 3 bases and 12 bases respectively, with 15 bases between them. This CDR3 is built from 13 residues. CDR3 sequence reads: CASSLDRGSVQFF. The CDR3 nucleotides read TGTGCCAGCAGCTTGGATAGGGGGTCGGTGCAGTTCTTC.

Note on this clone: In the same sample, other DNA sequences code for this CDR3. The chain links TRBV18 to TRBJ2-3, with D perhaps matching TRBD2 (5 bases). The V end lost 3 bases, the J end lost 0 bases, and 7 bases lay between the germline ends. Looked up from germline, CDR1 is KGHSH and CDR2 is LQKENI. The length of the CDR3 is 14 residues. The CDR3 DNA is TGTGCCAGCTCACCGCCTAGCAGCACAGATACGCAGTATTTT. This translates into CASSPPSSTDTQYF.

This clone was counted only a few times. This chain joins TRBV19 and TRBJ1-2; D may be TRBD1 (5 bases). Trimming pared 6 bases from V and 2 bases from J, leaving 10 bases between. This CDR3 has 13 residues. Germline CDR1 reads LNHDA; CDR2 reads SQIVND (reference sequence). CDR3 sequence: CASRTTENYGYTF. The CDR3 DNA follows: TGTGCCAGTAGAACGACAGAGAACTATGGCTACACCTTC. The variable domain in full, completed from reference TRBV19 and TRBJ1-2, reads DGGITQSPKYLFRKEGQNVTLSCEQNLNHDAMYWYRQDPGQGLRLIYYSQIVNDFQKGDIAEGYSVSREKKESFPLTVTSAQKNPTAFYLCASRTTENYGYTFGSGTRLTVV.

V and J are TRBV2 and TRBJ2-7, with D perhaps being TRBD1 or TRBD2 (5 bases each). This CDR3 contains 12 residues. CDR1 and CDR2 from the germline V gene are SNHLY and FYNNEI. V gave up 8 bases and J gave up 5 bases, with 13 bases separating them. Here the CDR3 DNA reads TGTGCCAGCCGAAAAGAGGGACACGAGCAGTACTTC. This codes for CASRKEGHEQYF.

This clone appeared once. The chain couples TRBV6-1 to TRBJ2-5; D may be TRBD2 (6 bases). The CDR3 is made up of 13 amino acids. V shed 0 bases and J shed 9 bases, with 11 bases lying between them. Germline V CDR1 and CDR2: MNHNS, SASEGT. As DNA, the CDR3 is TGTGCCAGCAGTGAAGCGGGCCGCGGGGCCCAGTACTTC. This encodes CASSEAGRGAQYF.

The table lists this clone with a count of one. V is TRBV6-5 and J is TRBJ1-6; D is uncertain. This CDR3 spans 14 amino acids. V lost 6 bases, J lost 7 bases, and 13 bases lay in between. Germline V gives CDR1 MNHEY, CDR2 SVGAGI. CDR3 nucleotide sequence: TGTGCCAGCAGACTCCAACCGTGGAATTCACCCCTCCACTTT. Its translation is CASRLQPWNSPLHF.

To note about this clone: Other nucleotide sequences in the sample specify the same CDR3. The genes are TRBV11-2 and TRBJ1-1; D is possibly TRBD1 (6 bases). CDR1 SGHAT and CDR2 FQNNGV come from the germline V gene. V lost 5 bases to trimming and J lost 4 bases, with 17 bases between them. This CDR3 comprises 15 residues. This CDR3 is CASSTLDSPVTEAFF. In nucleotides, the CDR3 is TGTGCCAGCAGCACCCTGGACAGCCCGGTCACTGAAGCTTTCTTT.

The chain employs TRBV19 and TRBJ2-7, with D unresolved. Germline V gene data show CDR1 as LNHDA and CDR2 as SQIVND (reference sequence). The CDR3 contains 13 residues. Trimming shortened V by 4 bases and J by 3 bases, and 10 bases separated the two germline ends. The CDR3 loop reads CASSTKIFYEQYF. CDR3 in DNA: TGTGCCAGTAGTACCAAAATCTTCTACGAGCAGTACTTC.

The chain carries TRBV9 and TRBJ2-1; 7 bases are shared with TRBD2. The CDR3 runs 15 residues. V was pared by 2 bases and J by 2 bases, with 4 bases of the junction left unmatched. Germline V CDR1 and CDR2: SGDLS, YYNGEE. CDR3 sequence: CASSVGSGPYNEQFF. In DNA form, the CDR3 reads TGTGCCAGCAGCGTTGGTAGCGGGCCCTACAATGAGCAGTTCTTC. Using reference TRBV9 and TRBJ2-1 for the parts outside the CDR3, the full variable domain is DSGVTQTPKHLITATGQRVTLRCSPRSGDLSVYWYQQSLDQGLQFLIQYYNGEERAKGNILERFSAQQFPDLHSELNLSSLELGDSALYFCASSVGSGPYNEQFFGPGTRLTVL.

The chain combines TRBV21-1 with TRBJ2-7; the D call in the table, TRBD2, was not verified against the DNA. TRBV21-1 is deemed a pseudogene. The CDR3 sequence is 16 residues long. As DNA, the CDR3 is TGTGCCAGCAGCGTACTTGGGAGAGAAAGCTCCTACGAGCAGTACTTC. It translates to CASSVLGRESSYEQYF.

A note on this clone: Without the conserved terminal phenylalanine or tryptophan, this CDR3 likely stems from a read error. The CDR3 reads CASRPPAIQGLYTL. In DNA form, the CDR3 reads TGTGCCAGCAGACCCCCAGCCATACAGGGCCTCTACACCCTC. The chain is built from TRBV6-5 and TRBJ1-2; a weak D match, TRBD1 (6 bases). Trimming shortened V by 6 bases and J by 10 bases, and 21 bases separated the two germline ends. The germline CDR1 and CDR2 sequences are MNHEY and SVGAGI. The CDR3 loop spans 14 amino acids.

For this clone: Other DNA sequences in this sample translate to the same CDR3. J is TRBJ2-2 and V is TRBV7-9; no clear D gene. Germline V gene data show CDR1 as SEHNR and CDR2 as FQNEAQ (reference sequence). CDR3 length: 13 residues. V shed 3 bases and J shed 6 bases, with 8 bases lying between them. This chain's CDR3 is CASSFVSPGELFF. The DNA for the CDR3 is TGTGCCAGCAGCTTCGTTTCACCCGGGGAGCTGTTTTTT.

The gene calls are TRBV7-2 and TRBJ1-3; D gene unclear. Germline V CDR1 and CDR2: SGHTA, FQGNSA. V shed 2 bases and J shed 2 bases, with 7 bases lying between them. The CDR3 runs 14 residues. Written as DNA, the CDR3 is TGTGCCAGCAGCTTAAGGGAAGCTGGAAACACCATATATTTT. Amino acids: CASSLREAGNTIYF.

The gene calls are TRBV5-4 and TRBJ2-5; 11 bases map to TRBD2. This CDR3 region has 15 residues. Germline loops: CDR1 SGHNT, CDR2 YYREEE (reference sequence). J lost 4 bases, V lost 3 bases, and 5 bases had no gene match. The CDR3 DNA reads TGTGCCAGCAGCTGGGGTAGCGGGAGGGGAGAGACCCAGTACTTC. Translation gives CASSWGSGRGETQYF. The whole variable domain, remainder taken from reference TRBV5-4 and TRBJ2-5, is ETGVTQSPTHLIKTRGQQVTLRCSSQSGHNTVSWYQQALGQGPQFIFQYYREEENGRGNFPPRFSGLQFPNYSSELNVNALELDDSALYLCASSWGSGRGETQYFGPGTRLLVL.

On this clone: Other DNA sequences from this sample encode an identical CDR3 as well. The gene calls are TRBV2 and TRBJ2-5, with D possibly being TRBD1 (6 bases). Trimming took off 3 bases at V and 4 bases at J, with 9 bases between the two ends. Looked up from germline, CDR1 is SNHLY and CDR2 is FYNNEI. The CDR3 totals 13 residues. The CDR3 sequence: CASSEVRGETQYF. CDR3 bases: TGTGCCAGCAGTGAGGTCAGGGGAGAGACCCAGTACTTC.

The rearrangement uses TRBV7-9 and TRBJ2-2, with 10 bases identical to TRBD1. The junction had 2 bases not matched to a gene; V was cut back by 5 bases and J by 5 bases. The CDR3 spans 14 residues. Germline V CDR1 and CDR2: SEHNR, FQNEAQ (reference sequence). The CDR3 nucleotides read TGTGCCAGCAGCCGGGACAGGGGTACCGGGGAGCTGTTTTTT. Residues: CASSRDRGTGELFF. Using reference TRBV7-9 and TRBJ2-2 for the parts outside the CDR3, the full variable domain is DTGVSQNPRHKITKRGQNVTFRCDPISEHNRLYWYRQTLGQGPEFLTYFQNEAQLEKSRLLSDRFSAERPKGSFSTLEIQRTEQGDSAMYLCASSRDRGTGELFFGEGSRLTVL.

The V and J genes are TRBV10-1 and TRBJ2-3, with D possibly being TRBD1 or TRBD2 (5 bases each). The germline V gene has CDR1 WNHNN and CDR2 SYGVQD (reference sequence). Trimming shortened V by 0 bases and J by 4 bases, and 14 bases separated the two germline ends. The CDR3 contains 16 residues. The CDR3 sequence is CASSESSWGSADTQYF. Written as DNA, the CDR3 is TGCGCCAGCAGTGAGTCGAGCTGGGGGAGCGCAGATACGCAGTATTTT.

As concerns this clone: This CDR3 is also generated by other DNA sequences in the sample. The chain is built from TRBV5-6 and TRBJ1-2; 9 bases match TRBD1. Per germline, CDR1 SGHDT and CDR2 YYEEEE. V gave up 2 bases and J gave up 5 bases; unmatched junction bases: 4. The CDR3 covers 14 residues. This chain's CDR3 is CASSFRQGGYGYTF. The CDR3, as DNA: TGTGCCAGCAGCTTCCGACAGGGGGGATATGGCTACACCTTC.

This rearrangement joins TRBV28 to TRBJ2-3; possibly TRBD2 for D (5 bases). The CDR3 is 16 amino acids. V was clipped by 7 bases and J by 3 bases, with 20 bases between them. Germline lookup yields CDR1 MDHEN and CDR2 SYDVKM. The CDR3 spells CASNPSLGGRTDTQYF. The CDR3 DNA reads TGTGCCAGCAACCCTTCCCTTGGCGGGCGAACAGATACGCAGTATTTT.

The V and J genes are TRBV27 and TRBJ1-6, with D perhaps matching TRBD1 (5 bases). The V gene lost 4 bases and the J gene lost 7 bases, with 14 bases spanning the gap. This CDR3 is 15 amino acids long. CDR1 is MNHEY, CDR2 SMNVEV, per germline (reference sequence). CDR3 nucleotide sequence: TGTGCCAGCAGTTGGAAGGGGATGGTGAATTCACCCCTCCACTTT. It encodes CASSWKGMVNSPLHF.

The V and J genes are TRBV5-1 and TRBJ1-1, with 9 bases identical to TRBD1. The V gene's germline CDR1 is SGHRS and CDR2 YFSETQ. The CDR3 is 15 residues long. Unmatched junction bases numbered 5, after V lost 4 bases and J lost 1 base. CDR3 protein: CASSLRDRENTEAFF. The CDR3 region has the DNA TGCGCCAGCAGCCTCCGGGACAGGGAGAACACTGAAGCTTTCTTT.

This clone was seen only once. This chain links TRBV7-2 with TRBJ2-2, with TRBD2 identical over 14 bases. The CDR3 covers 17 residues. CDR1 is SGHTA, CDR2 FQGNSA, per germline. With 8 bases clipped from V and 7 bases from J, the junction kept 12 bases outside the gene matches. Here the CDR3 reads CASLSSGTSGRNGELFF. In nucleotides, the CDR3 is TGTGCCAGCCTTTCCTCCGGGACTAGCGGGAGAAACGGGGAGCTGTTTTTT. Full variable domain (rest looked up from reference TRBV7-2 and TRBJ2-2): GAGVSQSPSNKVTEKGKDVELRCDPISGHTALYWYRQSLGQGLEFLIYFQGNSAPDKSGLPSDRFSAERTGGSVSTLTIQRTQQEDSAVYLCASLSSGTSGRNGELFFGEGSRLTVL.

V usage is TRBV30 and J usage is TRBJ2-3; D is possibly TRBD2 (6 bases). Germline V gene sequence: CDR1 GTSNPN, CDR2 SVGIG (reference sequence). The CDR3 has 15 residues. The V gene lost 0 bases and the J gene lost 3 bases, with 13 bases spanning the gap. The CDR3 nucleotides read TGTGCCTGGAGTGTTTGGGGCGGGGAGACAGATACGCAGTATTTT. It specifies CAWSVWGGETDTQYF.

The J gene is TRBJ2-3, the V gene TRBV11-1; 9 positions agree with TRBD1. Per germline, CDR1 SGHAT and CDR2 FQDESV (reference sequence). CDR3 length: 15 amino acids. Unmatched junction bases numbered 8, after V lost 5 bases and J lost 5 bases. The CDR3 sequence is CASSHRDRVGDTQYF. In nucleotides, the CDR3 is TGTGCCAGCAGCCACCGGGACAGGGTCGGAGATACGCAGTATTTT.